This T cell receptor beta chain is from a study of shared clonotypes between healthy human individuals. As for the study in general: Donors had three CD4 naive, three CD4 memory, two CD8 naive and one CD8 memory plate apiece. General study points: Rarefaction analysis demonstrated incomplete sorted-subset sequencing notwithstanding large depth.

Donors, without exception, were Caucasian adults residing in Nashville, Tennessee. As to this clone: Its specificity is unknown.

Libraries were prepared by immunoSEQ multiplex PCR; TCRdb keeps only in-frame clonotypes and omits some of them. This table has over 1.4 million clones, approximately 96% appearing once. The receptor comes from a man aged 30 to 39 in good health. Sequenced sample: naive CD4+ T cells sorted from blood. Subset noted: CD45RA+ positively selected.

CDR3 sequence (DNA): TGTGCCAGCAGCTCGCCTGGACTAGCGGGAGCAGCCTACAATGAGCAGTTCTTC. This codes for CASSSPGLAGAAYNEQFF. The V call is TRBV5-4, the J call TRBJ2-1, with 13 bases aligning to TRBD2. Germline CDR1 SGHNT, CDR2 YYREEE (reference sequence). This CDR3 spans 18 amino acids. With V trimmed by 3 bases and J by 2 bases, 8 bases remained unmatched.